A single sample gave rise to the 2 T cell receptor beta chains below, sequenced in a study of response to subunit inactivated influenza vaccine. TCRdb analysed the RT-PCR reads with MiXCR anew, one entry per CDR3 protein. The sample yields 650,000 to 700,000 distinct CDR3 sequences, around a sixth seen once. Sequencing used PBMCs from blood, obtained approximately 13 days after vaccination. The source of these receptors is a man aged 50-59 years who received an inactivated influenza vaccine.

J is TRBJ2-5 and V is TRBV4-2; TRBD1 aligns across 7 bases. Trimming removed 2 bases from V and 1 base from J; junction bases left unmatched: 4. Germline assignment: CDR1 LGHNA and CDR2 YNFKEQ. This CDR3 region has 15 residues. CDR3 sequence (DNA): TGTGCCAGCAGCCAAAGGGACAGCACCCAAGAGACCCAGTACTTC. Translated: CASSQRDSTQETQYF.

J is TRBJ2-1 and V is TRBV5-1; 12 bases match TRBD1. V lost 3 bases, J lost 9 bases, and 7 bases stayed unmatched. From germline, CDR1 is SGHRS and CDR2 YFSETQ. CDR3 length: 15 amino acids. In DNA, the CDR3 is TGCGCCAGCAGCTCCCGGGACAGGGGGCGCGGTGAGCAGTTCTTC. Translation gives CASSSRDRGRGEQFF.